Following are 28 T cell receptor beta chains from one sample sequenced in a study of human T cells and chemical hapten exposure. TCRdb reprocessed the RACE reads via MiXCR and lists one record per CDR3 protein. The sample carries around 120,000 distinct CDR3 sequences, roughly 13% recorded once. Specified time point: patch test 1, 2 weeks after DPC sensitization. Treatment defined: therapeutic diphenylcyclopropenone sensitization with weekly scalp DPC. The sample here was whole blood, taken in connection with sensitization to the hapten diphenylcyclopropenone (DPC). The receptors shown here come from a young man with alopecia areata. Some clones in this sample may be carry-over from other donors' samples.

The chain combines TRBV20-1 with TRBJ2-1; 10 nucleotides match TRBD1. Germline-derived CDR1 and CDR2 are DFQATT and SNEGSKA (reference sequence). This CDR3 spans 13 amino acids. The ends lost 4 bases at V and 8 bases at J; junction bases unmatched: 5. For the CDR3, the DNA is TGCAGTGCTAAGAGGGACAGGGGCCATGAGCAGTTCTTC. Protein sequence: CSAKRDRGHEQFF.

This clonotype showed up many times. CDR3 sequence reads: CASSLGWLRGTGELFF. DNA of the CDR3: TGTGCCAGCAGCTTAGGATGGCTGAGAGGAACCGGGGAGCTGTTTTTT. The chain employs TRBV7-9 and TRBJ2-2; D is unclear. Per the germline V gene, CDR1 is SEHNR and CDR2 is FQNEAQ (reference sequence). This CDR3 contains 16 residues. V lost 1 base and J 5 bases, leaving 14 bases between the germline ends. Looking up the rest from reference TRBV7-9 and TRBJ2-2 gives the full variable domain: DTGVSQNPRHKITKRGQNVTFRCDPISEHNRLYWYRQTLGQGPEFLTYFQNEAQLEKSRLLSDRFSAERPKGSFSTLEIQRTEQGDSAMYLCASSLGWLRGTGELFFGEGSRLTVL.

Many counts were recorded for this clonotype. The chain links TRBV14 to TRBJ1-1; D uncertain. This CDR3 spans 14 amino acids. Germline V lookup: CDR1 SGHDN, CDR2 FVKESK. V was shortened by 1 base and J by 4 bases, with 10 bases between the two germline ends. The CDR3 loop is CASSQGSGFTEAFF. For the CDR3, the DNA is TGTGCCAGCAGCCAAGGGAGCGGCTTCACTGAAGCTTTCTTT.

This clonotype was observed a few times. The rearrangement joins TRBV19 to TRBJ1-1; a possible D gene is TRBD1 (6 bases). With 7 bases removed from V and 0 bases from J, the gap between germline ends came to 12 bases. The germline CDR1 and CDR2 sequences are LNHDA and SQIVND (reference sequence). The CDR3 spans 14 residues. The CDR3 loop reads CASKVGHLNTEAFF. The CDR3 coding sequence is TGTGCCAGTAAGGTGGGACACCTGAACACTGAAGCTTTCTTT.

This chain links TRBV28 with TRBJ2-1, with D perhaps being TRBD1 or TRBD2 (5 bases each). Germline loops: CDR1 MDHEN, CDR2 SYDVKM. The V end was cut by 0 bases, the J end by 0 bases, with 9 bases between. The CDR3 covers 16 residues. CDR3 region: CASSLWGDSSYNEQFF. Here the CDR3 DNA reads TGTGCCAGCAGTTTATGGGGAGACAGCTCCTACAATGAGCAGTTCTTC.

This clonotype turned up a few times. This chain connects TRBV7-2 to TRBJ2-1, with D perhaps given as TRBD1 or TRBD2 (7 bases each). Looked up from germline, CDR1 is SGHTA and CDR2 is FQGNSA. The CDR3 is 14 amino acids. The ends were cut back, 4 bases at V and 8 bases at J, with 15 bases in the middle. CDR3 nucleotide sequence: TGTGCCAGCAGCTCCGACAGGGAGGGGTATGAGCAGTTCTTC. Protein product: CASSSDREGYEQFF.

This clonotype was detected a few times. CDR3 sequence reads: CASSSGPYNSPLHF. The CDR3, as DNA: TGTGCCAGCAGTTCCGGCCCCTATAATTCACCCCTCCACTTT. J is TRBJ1-6 and V is TRBV6-5, with D unclear. CDR1 and CDR2 from the germline V gene are MNHEY and SVGAGI. V was cut by 4 bases and J by 2 bases, with 6 bases left in between. This CDR3 is 14 amino acids long.

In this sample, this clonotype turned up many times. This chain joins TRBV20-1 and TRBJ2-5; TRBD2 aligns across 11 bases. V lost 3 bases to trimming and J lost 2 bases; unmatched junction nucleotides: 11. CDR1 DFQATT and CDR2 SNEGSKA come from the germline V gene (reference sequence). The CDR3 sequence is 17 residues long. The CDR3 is CSARGGLAGGPQETQYF. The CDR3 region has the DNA TGCAGTGCTAGGGGCGGGCTAGCGGGGGGTCCTCAAGAGACCCAGTACTTC.

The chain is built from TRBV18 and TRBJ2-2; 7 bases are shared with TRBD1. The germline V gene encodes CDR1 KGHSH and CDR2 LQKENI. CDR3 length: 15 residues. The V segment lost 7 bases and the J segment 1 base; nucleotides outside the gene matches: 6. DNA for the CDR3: TGTGCCAGCTTTACCGGGACAGTGAACACCGGGGAGCTGTTTTTT. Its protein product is CASFTGTVNTGELFF.

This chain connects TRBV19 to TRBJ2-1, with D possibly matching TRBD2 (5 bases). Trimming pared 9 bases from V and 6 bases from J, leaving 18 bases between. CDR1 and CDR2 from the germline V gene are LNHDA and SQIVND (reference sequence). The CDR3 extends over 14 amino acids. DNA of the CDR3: TGTGCCAGCCGGACCCTAAGCGGATTCAATGAGCAGTTCTTC. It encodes CASRTLSGFNEQFF.

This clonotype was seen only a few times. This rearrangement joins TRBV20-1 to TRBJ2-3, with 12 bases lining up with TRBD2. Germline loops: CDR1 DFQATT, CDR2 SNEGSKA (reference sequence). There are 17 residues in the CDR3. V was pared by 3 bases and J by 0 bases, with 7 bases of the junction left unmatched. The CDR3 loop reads CSASFTSGGTSTDTQYF. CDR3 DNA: TGCAGTGCTAGTTTTACTAGCGGGGGGACTAGCACAGATACGCAGTATTTT.

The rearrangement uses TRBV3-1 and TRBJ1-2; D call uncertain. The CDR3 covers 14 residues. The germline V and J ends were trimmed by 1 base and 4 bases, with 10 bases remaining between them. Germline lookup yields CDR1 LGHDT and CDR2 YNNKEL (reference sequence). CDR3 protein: CASSQGTPSYGYTF. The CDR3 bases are TGTGCCAGCAGCCAAGGAACGCCCTCCTATGGCTACACCTTC.

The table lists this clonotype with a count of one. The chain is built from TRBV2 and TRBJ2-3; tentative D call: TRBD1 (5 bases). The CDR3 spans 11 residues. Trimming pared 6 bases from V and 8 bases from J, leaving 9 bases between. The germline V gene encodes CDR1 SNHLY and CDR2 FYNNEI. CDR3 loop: CASRKRGTQYF. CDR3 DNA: TGTGCCAGCAGAAAAAGGGGTACGCAGTATTTT.

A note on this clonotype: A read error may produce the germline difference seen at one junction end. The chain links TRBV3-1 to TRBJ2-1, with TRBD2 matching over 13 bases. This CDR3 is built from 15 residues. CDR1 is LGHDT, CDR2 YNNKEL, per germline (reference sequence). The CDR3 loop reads CASSRGTSGTNQQFF. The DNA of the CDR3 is TGTGCCAGCAGCCGTGGGACTAGCGGGACCAATCAGCAGTTCTTC.

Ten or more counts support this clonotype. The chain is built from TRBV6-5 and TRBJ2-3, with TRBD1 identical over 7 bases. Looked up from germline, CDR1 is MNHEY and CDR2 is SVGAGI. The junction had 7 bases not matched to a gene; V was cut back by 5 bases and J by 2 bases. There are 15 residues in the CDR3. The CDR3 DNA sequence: TGTGCCAGCAGTACGGGACAGAGGTTCACAGATACGCAGTATTTT. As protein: CASSTGQRFTDTQYF.

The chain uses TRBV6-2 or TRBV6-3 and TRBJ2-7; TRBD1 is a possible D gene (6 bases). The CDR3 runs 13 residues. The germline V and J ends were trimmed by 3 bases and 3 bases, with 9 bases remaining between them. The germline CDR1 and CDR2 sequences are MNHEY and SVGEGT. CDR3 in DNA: TGTGCCAGCAGTTATCTGACAGGCTACGAGCAGTACGTC. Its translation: CASSYLTGYEQYV.

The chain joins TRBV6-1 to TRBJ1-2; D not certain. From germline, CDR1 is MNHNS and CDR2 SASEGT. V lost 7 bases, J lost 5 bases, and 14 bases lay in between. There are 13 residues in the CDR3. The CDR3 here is CASTSVGFYGYTF. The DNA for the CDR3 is TGTGCCAGCACTTCTGTAGGATTTTATGGCTACACCTTC.

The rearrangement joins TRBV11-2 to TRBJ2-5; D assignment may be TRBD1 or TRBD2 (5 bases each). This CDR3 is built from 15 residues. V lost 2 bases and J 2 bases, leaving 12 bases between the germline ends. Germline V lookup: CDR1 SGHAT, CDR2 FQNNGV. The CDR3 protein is CASSLRGPGQETQYF. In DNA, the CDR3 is TGTGCCAGCAGCTTACGGGGACCCGGGCAAGAGACCCAGTACTTC.

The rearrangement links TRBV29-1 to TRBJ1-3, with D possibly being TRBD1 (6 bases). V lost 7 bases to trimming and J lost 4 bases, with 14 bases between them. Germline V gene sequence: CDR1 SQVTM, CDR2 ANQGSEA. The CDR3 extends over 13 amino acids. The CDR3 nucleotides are TGCAGCGCCAGAACAGGGACAGGAAACACCATATATTTT. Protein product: CSARTGTGNTIYF.

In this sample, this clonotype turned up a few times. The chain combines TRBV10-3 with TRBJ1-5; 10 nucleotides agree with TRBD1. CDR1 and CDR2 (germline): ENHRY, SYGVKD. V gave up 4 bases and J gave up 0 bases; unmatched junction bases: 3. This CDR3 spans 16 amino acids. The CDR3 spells CAISGGTGDSNQPQHF. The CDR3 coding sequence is TGTGCCATCAGTGGGGGGACAGGGGATAGCAATCAGCCCCAGCATTTT.

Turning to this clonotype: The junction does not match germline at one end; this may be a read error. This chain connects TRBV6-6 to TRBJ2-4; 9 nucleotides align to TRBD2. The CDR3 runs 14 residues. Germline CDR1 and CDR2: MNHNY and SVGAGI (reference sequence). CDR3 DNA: TGTGCCAGCAGTTCGGGACTAGCCAAAAACATTGAGTACTTC. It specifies CASSSGLAKNIEYF.

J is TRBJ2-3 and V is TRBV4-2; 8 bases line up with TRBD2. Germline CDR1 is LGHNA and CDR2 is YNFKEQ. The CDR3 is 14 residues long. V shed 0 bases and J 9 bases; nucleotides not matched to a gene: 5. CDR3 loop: CASSQDRTSRTQYF. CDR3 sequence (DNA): TGTGCCAGCAGCCAAGATCGGACTAGCCGCACGCAGTATTTT.

CDR3: CAISGGKTQYF. The CDR3 bases are TGTGCCATCAGCGGGGGAAAGACCCAGTACTTC. This chain joins TRBV10-3 and TRBJ2-5, with a possible D match to TRBD2 (6 bases). The length of the CDR3 is 11 residues. Germline CDR1 reads ENHRY; CDR2 reads SYGVKD. The V end was cut by 6 bases, the J end by 6 bases, with 8 bases between.

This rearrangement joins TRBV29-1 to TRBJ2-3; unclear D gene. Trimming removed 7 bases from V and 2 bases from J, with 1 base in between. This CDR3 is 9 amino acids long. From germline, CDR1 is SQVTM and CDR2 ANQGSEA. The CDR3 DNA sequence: TGCAGCGACACAGATACGCAGTATTTT. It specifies CSDTDTQYF.

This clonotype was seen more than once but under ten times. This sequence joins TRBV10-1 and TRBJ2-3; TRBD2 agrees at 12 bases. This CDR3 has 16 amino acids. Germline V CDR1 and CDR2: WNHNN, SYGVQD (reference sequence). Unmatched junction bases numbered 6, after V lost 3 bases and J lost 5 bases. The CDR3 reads CASSDPSGGAQDTQYF. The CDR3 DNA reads TGCGCCAGCAGTGATCCTAGCGGGGGGGCTCAAGATACGCAGTATTTT.

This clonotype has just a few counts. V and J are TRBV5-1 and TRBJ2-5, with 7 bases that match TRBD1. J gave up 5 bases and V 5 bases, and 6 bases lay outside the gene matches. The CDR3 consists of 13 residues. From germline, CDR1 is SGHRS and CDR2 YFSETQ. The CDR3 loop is CASSQDRPETQYF. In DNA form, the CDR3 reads TGCGCCAGCAGTCAGGACAGGCCTGAGACCCAGTACTTC.

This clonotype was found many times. The CDR3 loop is CASSQLSEAFF. In nucleotides, the CDR3 is TGCGCCAGCAGCCAGCTCAGTGAAGCTTTCTTT. The rearrangement joins TRBV4-1 to TRBJ1-1; no firm D call. The CDR3 runs 11 residues. In germline, CDR1 is MGHRA, CDR2 YSYEKL. V gave up 3 bases and J gave up 7 bases, with 6 bases separating them.

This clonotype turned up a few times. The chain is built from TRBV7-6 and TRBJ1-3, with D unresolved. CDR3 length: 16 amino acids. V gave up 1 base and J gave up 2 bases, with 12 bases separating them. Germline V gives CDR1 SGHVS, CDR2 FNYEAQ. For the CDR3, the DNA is TGTGCCAGCAGCTTAGAGGGCCCGCGGGCTGGAAACACCATATATTTT. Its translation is CASSLEGPRAGNTIYF.